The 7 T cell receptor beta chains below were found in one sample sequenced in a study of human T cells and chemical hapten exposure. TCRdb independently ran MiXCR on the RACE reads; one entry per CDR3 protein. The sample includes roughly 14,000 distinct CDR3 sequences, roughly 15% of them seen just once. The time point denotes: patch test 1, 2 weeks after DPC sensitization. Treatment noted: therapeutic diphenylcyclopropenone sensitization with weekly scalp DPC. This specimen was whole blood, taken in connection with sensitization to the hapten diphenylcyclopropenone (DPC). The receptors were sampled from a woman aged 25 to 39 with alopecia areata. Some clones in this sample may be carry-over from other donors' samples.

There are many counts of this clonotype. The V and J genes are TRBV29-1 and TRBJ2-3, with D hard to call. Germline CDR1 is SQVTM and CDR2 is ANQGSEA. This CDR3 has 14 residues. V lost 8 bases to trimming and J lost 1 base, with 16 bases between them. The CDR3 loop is CSFCTGPRTDTQYF. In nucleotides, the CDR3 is TGCAGCTTTTGCACCGGGCCCCGCACAGATACGCAGTATTTT.

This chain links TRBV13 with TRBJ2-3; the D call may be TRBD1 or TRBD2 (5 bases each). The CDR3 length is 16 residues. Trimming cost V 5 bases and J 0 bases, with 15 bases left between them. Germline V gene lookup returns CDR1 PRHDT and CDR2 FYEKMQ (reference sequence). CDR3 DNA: TGTGCCAGCAGCAGAGACAGACTACTTAGCACAGATACGCAGTATTTT. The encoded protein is CASSRDRLLSTDTQYF.

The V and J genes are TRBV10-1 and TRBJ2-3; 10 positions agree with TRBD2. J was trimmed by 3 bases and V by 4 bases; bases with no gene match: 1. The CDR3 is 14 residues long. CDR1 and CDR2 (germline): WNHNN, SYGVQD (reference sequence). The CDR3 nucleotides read TGCGCCAGCAGTGCTAGCGGGGGAACAGATACGCAGTATTTT. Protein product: CASSASGGTDTQYF.

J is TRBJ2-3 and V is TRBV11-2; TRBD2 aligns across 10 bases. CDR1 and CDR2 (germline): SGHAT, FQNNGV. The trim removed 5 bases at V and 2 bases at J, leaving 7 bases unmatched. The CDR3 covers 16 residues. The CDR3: CASSPRTSGDTDTQYF. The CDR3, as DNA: TGTGCCAGCAGCCCAAGGACTAGCGGAGACACAGATACGCAGTATTTT.

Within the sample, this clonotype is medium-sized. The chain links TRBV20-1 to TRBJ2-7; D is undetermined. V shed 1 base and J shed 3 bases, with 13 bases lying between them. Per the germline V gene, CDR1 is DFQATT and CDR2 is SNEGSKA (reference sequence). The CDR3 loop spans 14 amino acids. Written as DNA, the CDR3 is TGCAGTGCTAGAGTGGGTGGCGGTTTCTACGAGCAGTACGTC. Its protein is CSARVGGGFYEQYV.

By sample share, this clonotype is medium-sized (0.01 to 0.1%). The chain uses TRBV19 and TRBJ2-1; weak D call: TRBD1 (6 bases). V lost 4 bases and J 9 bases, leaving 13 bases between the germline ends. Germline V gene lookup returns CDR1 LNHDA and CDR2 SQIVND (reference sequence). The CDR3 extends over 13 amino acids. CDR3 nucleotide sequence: TGTGCCAGTAGTAGAACAGGGTGGGGTGAGCAGTTCTTC. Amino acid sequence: CASSRTGWGEQFF.

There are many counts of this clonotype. The CDR3 reads CASSLGGARGTEAFF. The CDR3 nucleotides are TGCGCCAGCAGCTTGGGAGGGGCCAGGGGGACTGAAGCTTTCTTT. This sequence joins TRBV5-1 and TRBJ1-1; 7 positions match TRBD1. V gave up 0 bases and J gave up 5 bases; unmatched junction bases: 7. Looked up from germline, CDR1 is SGHRS and CDR2 is YFSETQ. The CDR3 totals 15 residues.